The 24 T cell receptor beta chains presented below share a single source sample, sequenced in a study of post-analysis software for immune sequencing data. The antigens of these receptors remain unknown. Study results and limitations: Relative to controls, patients had 4 or 5 TRBV segments at higher frequency, with TRBV5-6, TRBV5-1 and TRBV20-1 among these.

The TCR beta cDNA libraries contained unique molecular identifiers. MiXCR, run by TCRdb on the PCR reads, gives a single entry per CDR3 protein. The sample comprises 400,000 to 500,000 distinct CDR3 sequences, roughly 40% of which are singletons, and 7.5% to 8.5% rests with the top ten. Sequenced input: blood. The receptors shown here come from a girl aged 2 to 9 with multiple sclerosis.

Turning to this clonotype: The CDR3 end shows no conserved phenylalanine or tryptophan, and so a read error is likely. This rearrangement joins TRBV4-1 to TRBJ2-1; 8 nucleotides match TRBD2. From germline, CDR1 is MGHRA and CDR2 YSYEKL. This CDR3 region has 17 residues. With V trimmed by 0 bases and J by 2 bases, 6 bases remained unmatched. The CDR3 DNA follows: TGCGCCAGCAGCCAAGATCGGCGGGAGGACGCCTACAATGAGCAGTTCGTC. Translating gives CASSQDRREDAYNEQFV.

This chain connects TRBV5-8 to TRBJ2-3; 8 bases align to TRBD2. Looked up from germline, CDR1 is SGHTS and CDR2 is YDEGEE. Trimming at V came to 0 bases and at J to 5 bases, leaving 8 bases not matched to a gene. The CDR3 loop spans 16 amino acids. CDR3 nucleotides: TGTGCCAGCAGCTTGGATCGGGGGGGGCGAGTAGATACGCAGTATTTT. Encoded protein: CASSLDRGGRVDTQYF.

The genes are TRBV7-4 and TRBJ1-5, with D hard to call. V was pared by 4 bases and J by 9 bases, with 13 bases between. The CDR3 extends over 13 amino acids. The germline V gene encodes CDR1 SGHVT and CDR2 SQSDAQ. Here the CDR3 DNA reads TGTGCCAGCAGCTCCTCGACCCCTCCGCCCCAGCATTTT. This translates into CASSSSTPPPQHF.

This clonotype has a handful of counts. The V and J genes are TRBV9 and TRBJ2-3, with TRBD1 matching 7 bases. V trimming: 3 bases; J trimming: 2 bases; junction bases outside the gene matches: 9. The CDR3 has 16 amino acids. CDR1 SGDLS and CDR2 YYNGEE come from the germline V gene. The CDR3 is CASSAGQGQITDTQYF. The CDR3 DNA is TGTGCCAGCAGCGCCGGCCAGGGACAGATCACAGATACGCAGTATTTT.

This clonotype was observed a handful of times. The chain is built from TRBV12-3 or TRBV12-4 and TRBJ2-5; TRBD2 matches 7 bases. CDR3 length: 13 residues. V trimming: 8 bases; J trimming: 3 bases; junction bases outside the gene matches: 6. In nucleotides, the CDR3 is TGTGCCAGCCGCCCTGGGGGGGAAGAGACCCAGTACTTC. It yields the protein CASRPGGEETQYF.

The chain joins TRBV15 to TRBJ2-7, with 12 bases that match TRBD2. The CDR3 length is 18 residues. J gave up 5 bases and V 0 bases, and 11 bases lay outside the gene matches. In germline, CDR1 is LNHNV, CDR2 YYDKDF (reference sequence). The CDR3 region is CATSRDPGLAGGQHEQYF. In nucleotides, the CDR3 is TGTGCCACCAGCAGAGATCCAGGTCTAGCGGGGGGGCAGCACGAGCAGTACTTC.

The chain joins TRBV6-6 to TRBJ2-7, with 11 bases that match TRBD2. Unmatched junction bases numbered 10, after V lost 1 base and J lost 5 bases. CDR1 and CDR2 (germline): MNHNY, SVGAGI (reference sequence). This CDR3 is 17 amino acids long. This CDR3 reads CASSYWALGLAVDEQYF. CDR3 in DNA: TGTGCCAGCAGTTACTGGGCCTTGGGACTAGCGGTCGACGAGCAGTACTTC.

There are a few counts of this clonotype. The V call is TRBV6-5, the J call TRBJ1-4, with D tentatively TRBD1 (5 bases). V lost 0 bases, J lost 0 bases, and 11 bases lay in between. CDR1 is MNHEY, CDR2 SVGAGI, per germline. The CDR3 spans 17 residues. This chain's CDR3 is CASSYSWTTATNEKLFF. The DNA of the CDR3 is TGTGCCAGCAGTTACTCTTGGACAACAGCAACTAATGAAAAACTGTTTTTT.

The chain links TRBV28 to TRBJ2-3; the match to TRBD2 covers 10 bases. V trimming: 6 bases; J trimming: 4 bases; junction bases outside the gene matches: 13. The length of the CDR3 is 17 residues. Germline assignment: CDR1 MDHEN and CDR2 SYDVKM. The CDR3 DNA sequence: TGTGCCAGCAGGGGACCTTGGCTAGCGGGAGAGGCAGATACGCAGTATTTT. This codes for CASRGPWLAGEADTQYF.

This rearrangement joins TRBV7-3 to TRBJ2-1; 10 nucleotides line up with TRBD2. V dropped 4 bases and J dropped 8; count of bases not matched to a gene: 8. This CDR3 contains 15 residues. Germline V gene lookup returns CDR1 SGHTA and CDR2 FQGTGA. CDR3 nucleotide sequence: TGTGCCAGCAGCTCAGGGGCTAGCGGGAGCCATGAGCAGTTCTTC. Amino acids: CASSSGASGSHEQFF.

The J gene is TRBJ2-3, the V gene TRBV7-9; D is perhaps TRBD1 (5 bases). V was trimmed by 1 base and J by 2 bases, leaving 7 bases between them. The CDR3 runs to 14 residues. CDR1 and CDR2 (germline): SEHNR, FQNEAQ (reference sequence). The CDR3 DNA follows: TGTGCCAGCAGCTTAGAGGGGAACACAGATACGCAGTATTTT. Translating gives CASSLEGNTDTQYF.

The chain carries TRBV29-1 and TRBJ2-5, with 7 bases lining up with TRBD1. Unmatched junction bases numbered 16, after V lost 2 bases and J lost 4 bases. Germline CDR1 SQVTM, CDR2 ANQGSEA. This CDR3 has 17 residues. Here the CDR3 DNA reads TGCAGCGTTGAAAGGGGCAGGGGGATCGTTCAAGGAGAGACCCAGTACTTC. This sequence encodes CSVERGRGIVQGETQYF.

This chain connects TRBV20-1 to TRBJ2-7, with 7 nucleotides matching TRBD2. The CDR3 runs 15 residues. The ends lost 4 bases at V and 1 base at J; junction bases unmatched: 10. From germline, CDR1 is DFQATT and CDR2 SNEGSKA (reference sequence). This CDR3 is CSAMGVGGSSYEQYF. The CDR3 DNA is TGCAGTGCTATGGGGGTTGGCGGGAGTTCCTACGAGCAGTACTTC.

This rearrangement joins TRBV7-9 to TRBJ2-3; 8 bases are shared with TRBD2. The CDR3 extends over 13 amino acids. Germline CDR1 reads SEHNR; CDR2 reads FQNEAQ (reference sequence). Trimming removed 7 bases from V and 4 bases from J; junction bases left unmatched: 4. DNA for the CDR3: TGTGCCAGCACCCTAGCGGGCGCAGATACGCAGTATTTT. Amino acids: CASTLAGADTQYF. The full variable domain, completed using reference TRBV7-9 and TRBJ2-3, is DTGVSQNPRHKITKRGQNVTFRCDPISEHNRLYWYRQTLGQGPEFLTYFQNEAQLEKSRLLSDRFSAERPKGSFSTLEIQRTEQGDSAMYLCASTLAGADTQYFGPGTRLTVL.

The V call is TRBV20-1, the J call TRBJ2-3; D unclear. The length of the CDR3 is 16 residues. Trimming stripped 0 bases from V and 6 bases from J, with 19 bases between. Germline CDR1 reads DFQATT; CDR2 reads SNEGSKA (reference sequence). The CDR3 nucleotides read TGCAGTGCTAGAGACCCTCCACCGACTGCATGGGATACGCAGTATTTT. The encoded protein is CSARDPPPTAWDTQYF.

This clonotype occurred a few times. The rearrangement links TRBV28 to TRBJ2-5; no firm D call. The end of the DNA fits TRBJ2-7 better, so the J call may be wrong. The CDR3 runs to 15 residues. Germline V gives CDR1 MDHEN, CDR2 SYDVKM. The CDR3 sequence is CASSPGSVLSYEQYF. CDR3 in DNA: TGTGCCAGCAGTCCCGGGTCCGTGTTAAGCTACGAGCAGTACTTC.

This clonotype was seen a handful of times. The V call is TRBV7-2, the J call TRBJ2-1; 9 nucleotides align to TRBD1. The germline gives CDR1 SGHTA, CDR2 FQGNSA. With 5 bases clipped from V and 12 bases from J, the junction kept 8 bases outside the gene matches. The CDR3 is 13 amino acids. CDR3: CASSRRDREVQFF. In DNA, the CDR3 is TGTGCCAGCAGCCGACGGGACAGGGAGGTGCAGTTCTTC.

This clonotype has just a few counts. The rearrangement links TRBV7-2 to TRBJ2-1; D gene unclear. CDR3 length equals 13 residues. Trimming pared 6 bases from V and 6 bases from J, leaving 12 bases between. CDR1 and CDR2 (germline): SGHTA, FQGNSA. CDR3 sequence (DNA): TGTGCCAGCAGTCCCGGCTTGGGCAATGAGCAGTTCTTC. Translating it yields CASSPGLGNEQFF.

The chain is built from TRBV27 and TRBJ1-6; D is unresolved. Between the trimmed V and J ends, which lost 5 bases and 1 base, there was a span of 12 bases. The CDR3 runs to 16 residues. In germline, CDR1 is MNHEY, CDR2 SMNVEV (reference sequence). CDR3 sequence: CASSPTSSSYNSPLHF. For the CDR3, the DNA is TGTGCCAGCAGTCCTACATCTTCATCCTATAATTCACCCCTCCACTTT.

This chain uses TRBV29-1 with TRBJ2-7, with 7 bases lining up with TRBD2. V shed 3 bases, J shed 2 bases, and the junction held 13 bases outside the gene matches. Germline CDR1 reads SQVTM; CDR2 reads ANQGSEA. CDR3 size: 16 residues. CDR3 nucleotides: TGCAGCGTTGAGGGCAGGGAGAGTGGGGGGGCCTACGAGCAGTACTTC. As protein: CSVEGRESGGAYEQYF.

The gene calls are TRBV12-3 or TRBV12-4 and TRBJ2-5; TRBD2 matches at 8 bases. The CDR3 sequence is 14 residues long. Trimming cost V 7 bases and J 4 bases; bases outside gene matches: 8. CDR3 sequence: CASTPRGGAETQYF. CDR3 in DNA: TGTGCCAGCACCCCCCGGGGGGGCGCAGAGACCCAGTACTTC.

The sample holds a few counts of this clonotype. J is TRBJ2-5 and V is TRBV7-2; tentatively, D is TRBD2 (6 bases). Trimming took 5 bases from V and 3 from J, leaving 13 bases between them. The germline V gene encodes CDR1 SGHTA and CDR2 FQGNSA. This CDR3 region has 14 residues. The CDR3 sequence: CASSPTGGKETQYF. CDR3 DNA sequence: TGTGCCAGCAGCCCTACTGGAGGGAAAGAGACCCAGTACTTC.

V usage is TRBV28 and J usage is TRBJ2-7; maybe TRBD2 (6 bases). The ends were cut back, 3 bases at V and 0 bases at J, with 12 bases in the middle. CDR3 length: 15 amino acids. Germline V lookup: CDR1 MDHEN, CDR2 SYDVKM. The CDR3 DNA is TGTGCCAGCAGTTTGAGGCTAGCGAACTCCTACGAGCAGTACTTC. Encoded protein: CASSLRLANSYEQYF. The whole variable domain, filled in from reference TRBV28 and TRBJ2-7, reads DVKVTQSSRYLVKRTGEKVFLECVQDMDHENMFWYRQDPGLGLRLIYFSYDVKMKEKGDIPEGYSVSREKKERFSLILESASTNQTSMYLCASSLRLANSYEQYFGPGTRLTVT.

CDR3 loop: CSAPRAGTGNQPQHF. In nucleotides, the CDR3 is TGCAGTGCGCCGAGGGCCGGGACAGGGAATCAGCCCCAGCATTTT. The chain has TRBV20-1 and TRBJ1-5; 9 positions match TRBD1. After removal of 6 bases from V and 4 bases from J, the junction contained 10 bases not matched to a gene. CDR1 DFQATT and CDR2 SNEGSKA come from the germline V gene (reference sequence). This CDR3 region has 15 residues.